Each of the 28 T cell receptor beta chains below was sequenced from the same sample in a study of T-cell memory formation after mild COVID-19. TCRdb re-analysed the 5' RACE reads in MiXCR, keeping a single row per CDR3 protein. The table has almost 350,000 distinct CDR3 sequences, approximately 22% seen once; the top ten hold around 20%. Material: PBMCs or a T cell subset sorted from them (not recorded which). The receptor set was obtained from a man aged 18 to 29 who had mild COVID-19 (a few samples of this study predate the infection). Cell type and time point are not known.

This clonotype has ten or more counts. This sequence joins TRBV5-1 and TRBJ2-5, with D possibly matching TRBD1 (7 bases). The V and J ends lost 4 bases and 2 bases respectively, with 18 bases between them. Looked up from germline, CDR1 is SGHRS and CDR2 is YFSETQ. This CDR3 region has 16 residues. In DNA, the CDR3 is TGCGCCAGCAGCGGGGGGACAGCGCCCCTACAAGAGACCCAGTACTTC. This sequence encodes CASSGGTAPLQETQYF.

V gene TRBV4-3 combines with J gene TRBJ2-7; TRBD1 matches at 9 bases. With V trimmed by 1 base and J by 3 bases, 4 bases remained unmatched. There are 15 residues in the CDR3. Per germline, CDR1 LGHNA and CDR2 YSLEER. The CDR3 DNA reads TGCGCCAGCAGCCAAGGCACAGGGGGCGGCTACGAGCAGTACGTC. Translating it yields CASSQGTGGGYEQYV.

This clonotype was detected ten times or more. This CDR3 is CASSSGTGELFF. CDR3 nucleotides: TGTGCCAGCAGTTCTGGTACCGGGGAGCTGTTTTTT. The chain is built from TRBV12-3 or TRBV12-4 and TRBJ2-2; D uncertain. V dropped 4 bases and J dropped 5 bases, with 5 bases sitting between them. The length of the CDR3 is 12 residues.

This rearrangement joins TRBV20-1 to TRBJ2-2; 10 nucleotides match TRBD2. J was trimmed by 0 bases and V by 5 bases; bases with no gene match: 3. The germline CDR1 and CDR2 sequences are DFQATT and SNEGSKA (reference sequence). CDR3 length equals 15 residues. DNA of the CDR3: TGCAGTGCTCTAGCGGGGGACGCGAACACCGGGGAGCTGTTTTTT. Residues: CSALAGDANTGELFF.

The genes are TRBV9 and TRBJ2-4; D gene unclear. This CDR3 is 14 amino acids long. Germline V gene lookup returns CDR1 SGDLS and CDR2 YYNGEE. Trimming cost V 3 bases and J 3 bases, with 10 bases left between them. The CDR3 reads CASSGTSGKNIQYF. CDR3 bases: TGTGCCAGCAGCGGAACCTCGGGCAAAAACATTCAGTACTTC.

The genes are TRBV3-1 and TRBJ2-1; no definite D call. Germline CDR1 LGHDT, CDR2 YNNKEL (reference sequence). Trimming stripped 0 bases from V and 6 bases from J, with 9 bases between. The CDR3 has 14 amino acids. CDR3 coding DNA: TGTGCCAGCAGCCAAGATACTACGGTCAATGAGCAGTTCTTC. Its protein product is CASSQDTTVNEQFF.

On this clonotype itself: Possible read error: a much larger clone is one base away. The chain links TRBV5-5 to TRBJ2-5; TRBD1 might be the D (6 bases). CDR1 and CDR2 from the germline V gene are SGHKS and YYEKEE (reference sequence). The CDR3 spans 13 residues. Written as DNA, the CDR3 is TGTGCCAGCAGCTTTGGGGGACAAGCGACCCAGTACTTC. It codes for CASSFGGQATQYF.

This clonotype was counted only a few times. The gene calls are TRBV12-3 or TRBV12-4 and TRBJ2-3, with a weak D call TRBD2 (6 bases). This CDR3 is 13 amino acids long. The V end lost 6 bases, the J end lost 6 bases, and 13 bases lay between the germline ends. DNA of the CDR3: TGTGCCAGCAGCCGACTAGGAGGGGATACGCAGTATTTT. This encodes CASSRLGGDTQYF.

The chain recombines TRBV29-1 with TRBJ2-1; tentatively, D is TRBD1 or TRBD2 (5 bases each). The length of the CDR3 is 14 residues. CDR1 and CDR2 from the germline V gene are SQVTM and ANQGSEA. V was shortened by 1 base and J by 8 bases, with 15 bases between the two germline ends. The CDR3 loop is CSVEGGRQLYEQFF. CDR3 nucleotides: TGCAGCGTTGAAGGGGGACGACAGCTCTATGAGCAGTTCTTC.

CDR3 DNA: TGCAGTGCCGAGGGACAGGGTACTGAAGCTTTCTTT. This gives the protein CSAEGQGTEAFF. The chain is built from TRBV20-1 and TRBJ1-1, with TRBD1 identical over 9 bases. CDR1 DFQATT and CDR2 SNEGSKA come from the germline V gene (reference sequence). This CDR3 is 12 amino acids long. V shed 6 bases, J shed 5 bases, and the junction held 4 bases outside the gene matches.

This clonotype was recorded only once. The chain couples TRBV24-1 to TRBJ2-2; D unclear. The CDR3 runs to 14 residues. V was pared by 3 bases and J by 6 bases, with 10 bases between. Germline lookup yields CDR1 KGHDR and CDR2 SFDVKD. CDR3 region: CATSDPHSAGELFF. CDR3 nucleotides: TGTGCCACCAGTGATCCGCACAGCGCCGGGGAGCTGTTTTTT.

This clonotype was detected only a few times. The rearrangement links TRBV7-6 to TRBJ2-1; D may be TRBD2 (5 bases). With 5 bases removed from V and 0 bases from J, the gap between germline ends came to 5 bases. From germline, CDR1 is SGHVS and CDR2 FNYEAQ. The CDR3 is 13 residues long. CDR3 nucleotides: TGTGCCAGCAGCGAGGGCTCCTACAATGAGCAGTTCTTC. Translated, it gives CASSEGSYNEQFF.

A few counts support this clonotype. V is TRBV6-5 and J is TRBJ1-1; D is unresolved. Between the trimmed V and J ends, which lost 2 bases and 1 base, there was a span of 8 bases. Looked up from germline, CDR1 is MNHEY and CDR2 is SVGAGI. CDR3 length: 14 residues. As DNA, the CDR3 is TGTGCCAGCAGTTACGGAGCGGGGAACACTGAAGCTTTCTTT. Protein product: CASSYGAGNTEAFF.

The chain recombines TRBV16 with TRBJ1-3, with 10 bases that match TRBD1. This CDR3 is built from 16 residues. V lost 4 bases and J lost 2; bases outside the gene matches: 5. The germline gives CDR1 KGHSY, CDR2 FQNENV. The CDR3 nucleotides read TGTGCCAGCAGCCGGGACAGGGGAGCACCTGGAAACACCATATATTTT. This gives the protein CASSRDRGAPGNTIYF.

This clonotype occurred many times. V is TRBV7-2 and J is TRBJ1-3; 8 nucleotides match TRBD1. The V gene end was trimmed by 5 bases and the J gene end by 4 bases; junction bases not matched to a gene: 4. This CDR3 spans 14 amino acids. Germline assignment: CDR1 SGHTA and CDR2 FQGNSA. CDR3: CASSPTGAGNTIYF. The CDR3 DNA reads as TGTGCCAGCAGCCCGACAGGGGCAGGAAACACCATATATTTT.

This clonotype came up a few times. This chain links TRBV7-6 with TRBJ1-3; 7 bases map to TRBD1. The CDR3 loop spans 16 amino acids. The V gene's germline CDR1 is SGHVS and CDR2 FNYEAQ. The junction had 7 bases not matched to a gene; V was cut back by 4 bases and J by 1 base. The CDR3 spells CASSSTTGSSGNTIYF. The CDR3 region has the DNA TGTGCCAGCAGCTCGACGACAGGGAGTTCTGGAAACACCATATATTTT.

The V gene is TRBV7-2, the J gene TRBJ1-4, with D possibly TRBD1 on 5 matching bases. Germline loops: CDR1 SGHTA, CDR2 FQGNSA. Trimming stripped 7 bases from V and 6 bases from J, with 21 bases between. The length of the CDR3 is 16 residues. The chain's CDR3 is CASTTGVGEAHEKLFF. Written as DNA, the CDR3 is TGTGCCAGCACCACCGGGGTAGGGGAGGCGCATGAAAAACTGTTTTTT.

This clonotype came up a few times. V and J are TRBV12-3 or TRBV12-4 and TRBJ2-7, with no clear D. The CDR3 is made up of 14 amino acids. The germline V and J ends were trimmed by 6 bases and 0 bases, with 12 bases remaining between them. CDR3 region: CASRPYGSSYEQYF. For the CDR3, the DNA is TGTGCCAGCAGACCGTACGGCAGCTCCTACGAGCAGTACTTC.

This clonotype has a handful of counts. This chain uses TRBV27 with TRBJ1-1, with D possibly matching TRBD1 (6 bases). Trimming removed 5 bases at V and 5 bases at J, with 15 bases between. This CDR3 is built from 14 residues. Germline V CDR1 and CDR2: MNHEY, SMNVEV (reference sequence). CDR3 loop: CASSLQGRLTEAFF. The CDR3 coding sequence is TGTGCCAGCAGTCTACAGGGACGGTTGACTGAAGCTTTCTTT.

This chain uses TRBV20-1 with TRBJ1-5; 9 bases are shared with TRBD1. In germline, CDR1 is DFQATT, CDR2 SNEGSKA (reference sequence). V lost 8 bases and J lost 6; bases outside the gene matches: 8. The CDR3 contains 13 residues. The CDR3 spells CSTTGGRSQPQHF. The CDR3 DNA reads as TGCAGTACCACAGGGGGCAGAAGTCAGCCCCAGCATTTT.

The chain combines TRBV6-6 with TRBJ2-7; D perhaps matches TRBD2 (6 bases). The germline V and J ends were trimmed by 6 bases and 4 bases, with 13 bases remaining between them. The CDR3 has 13 residues. Per germline, CDR1 MNHNY and CDR2 SVGAGI (reference sequence). CDR3: CASRKPGLYEQYV. The CDR3 nucleotides read TGTGCCAGCAGGAAACCGGGACTTTACGAGCAGTACGTC.

The rearrangement joins TRBV2 to TRBJ2-2; tentatively, D is TRBD1 or TRBD2 (5 bases each). The CDR3 is made up of 14 amino acids. The germline CDR1 and CDR2 sequences are SNHLY and FYNNEI. The ends were cut back, 5 bases at V and 4 bases at J, with 11 bases in the middle. CDR3: CASSTQGVTGELFF. The CDR3 DNA follows: TGTGCCAGCAGTACCCAGGGAGTCACCGGGGAGCTGTTTTTT.

V is TRBV4-3 and J is TRBJ2-3; D not resolved. CDR1 LGHNA and CDR2 YSLEER come from the germline V gene. Trimming removed 4 bases at V and 7 bases at J, with 12 bases between. CDR3 size: 13 residues. Here the CDR3 DNA reads TGCGCCAGCAGCCGTCTCATAGGGAATACGCAGTATTTT. Its protein is CASSRLIGNTQYF.

The V call is TRBV12-3 or TRBV12-4, the J call TRBJ1-5, with a possible D match to TRBD1 (5 bases). The ends were cut back, 3 bases at V and 6 bases at J, with 12 bases in the middle. The CDR3 extends over 14 amino acids. CDR3 nucleotides: TGTGCCAGCAGTTTTTTGGGGGAGGGTCAGCCCCAGCATTTT. Protein: CASSFLGEGQPQHF.

In this sample, this clonotype turned up many times. CDR3: CSASRTDTQYF. DNA of the CDR3: TGCAGTGCTAGTAGGACAGATACGCAGTATTTT. V is TRBV20-1 and J is TRBJ2-3; D is undetermined. The germline V gene encodes CDR1 DFQATT and CDR2 SNEGSKA (reference sequence). This CDR3 spans 11 amino acids. With 3 bases removed from V and 3 bases from J, the gap between germline ends came to 4 bases.

V and J are TRBV6-2 or TRBV6-3 and TRBJ1-1; D call uncertain. Germline values: CDR1 MNHEY, CDR2 SVGEGT. The length of the CDR3 is 15 residues. V dropped 4 bases and J dropped 0 bases, with 12 bases sitting between them. CDR3 loop: CASSSGVYMNTEAFF. In DNA form, the CDR3 reads TGTGCCAGCAGTTCTGGGGTATATATGAACACTGAAGCTTTCTTT.

The V call is TRBV5-1, the J call TRBJ1-2; TRBD1 aligns across 9 bases. V shed 0 bases, J shed 8 bases, and the junction held 14 bases outside the gene matches. The length of the CDR3 is 17 residues. Germline lookup yields CDR1 SGHRS and CDR2 YFSETQ. The CDR3 is CASSLATRDRVVYGYTF. The CDR3 DNA follows: TGCGCCAGCAGCTTGGCCACCCGGGACAGGGTCGTTTACGGCTACACCTTC.

This clonotype was observed a few times. The rearrangement links TRBV6-6 to TRBJ2-3; TRBD2 agrees at 7 bases. The V segment lost 5 bases and the J segment 1 base; nucleotides outside the gene matches: 6. The CDR3 spans 15 residues. Germline CDR1 and CDR2: MNHNY and SVGAGI (reference sequence). CDR3 residues: CASSNRGRGTDTQYF. The CDR3 nucleotides read TGTGCCAGCAGTAACCGTGGGAGGGGCACAGATACGCAGTATTTT.